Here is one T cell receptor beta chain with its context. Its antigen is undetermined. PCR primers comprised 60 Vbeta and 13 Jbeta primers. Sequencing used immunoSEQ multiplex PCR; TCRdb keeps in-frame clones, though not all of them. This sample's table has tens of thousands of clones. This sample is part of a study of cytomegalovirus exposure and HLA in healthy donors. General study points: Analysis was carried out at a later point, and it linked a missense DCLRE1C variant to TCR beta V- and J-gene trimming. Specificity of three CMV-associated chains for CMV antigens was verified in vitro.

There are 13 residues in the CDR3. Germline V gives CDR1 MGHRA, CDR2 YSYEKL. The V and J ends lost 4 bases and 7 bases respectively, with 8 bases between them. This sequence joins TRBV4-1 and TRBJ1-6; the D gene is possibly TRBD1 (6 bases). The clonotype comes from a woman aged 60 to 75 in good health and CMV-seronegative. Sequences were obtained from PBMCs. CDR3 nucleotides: TGCGCCAGCAGCCTTACAGGGAATTCACCCCTCCACTTT. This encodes CASSLTGNSPLHF.